This is a list of T cell receptor beta chains from one sample in a study of PD-1 blockade in classical Hodgkin lymphoma. TCRdb's copy holds only in-frame clones and misses some; the assay was immunoSEQ multiplex PCR. The top ten hold roughly 3.5% of the sample, which has 26,000 or so clones, over 60% seen once. The sequencing here drew on peripheral blood mononuclear cells (PBMCs), taken before the fourth cycle of nivolumab. Receptor source: a human donor with classical Hodgkin lymphoma. Both conserved end residues are part of each CDR3. The D gene is left open where the match is weak. A clone size is listed for some rows: how often the clone was seen (once, few, many), or a class if it is expanded.

d_call j_call clone_size v_call cdr3_nt cdr3_aa
. TRBJ2-1 . TRBV25-1 TGTGCCAGCAGTGAAAGGAGGACCAATGAGCAGTTCTTC CASSERRTNEQFF
. TRBJ2-5 . TRBV6-6 TGTGCCAGCCGGGGGAGTGAGACCCAGTACTTC CASRGSETQYF
. TRBJ1-6 . TRBV6-1 TGTGCCAGCAGTGAAGAGGGGTTCGGGGGCAGTTTGACATCCCTCCACTTT CASSEEGFGGSLTSLHF
. TRBJ1-1 . TRBV28 TGTGCCAGCAGTCCCGTGCTTGGTCTGAACACTGAAGCTTTCTTT CASSPVLGLNTEAFF
. TRBJ2-2 few TRBV28 TGTGCCAGCAGTTTAGGAGCGTACTTGGGCACCGGGGAGCTGTTTTTT CASSLGAYLGTGELFF
TRBD2 TRBJ2-5 . TRBV7-2 TGTGCCAGCAGCTTAGTACTAGCGGGGGGGCGGGAGACCCAGTACTTC CASSLVLAGGRETQYF
TRBD2 TRBJ2-1 . TRBV30 TGTGCCTGGAGCAAGGGGGGGGAAGGGACTAGCGGAACTGAGCAGTTCTTC CAWSKGGEGTSGTEQFF
TRBD1 TRBJ1-5 . TRBV2 TGTGCCAGCAGGCCCGGGACAGGGGGGATTCAGCCCCAGCATTTT CASRPGTGGIQPQHF
TRBD2 TRBJ2-7 once TRBV4-2 TGTGCCAGCAGCATCGGGAGGTACGAGCAGTACTTC CASSIGRYEQYF
. TRBJ2-2 . TRBV18 TGTGCCAGCTCACCGGGGACTTTTCCGTTTCTCCGGGAGCTGTTTTTT CASSPGTFPFLRELFF
TRBD2 TRBJ2-3 . TRBV2 TGTGCCAGCAGTGGGCATAGCGGGGGGGTAGCCGCGCAGTATTTT CASSGHSGGVAAQYF
. TRBJ1-6 once TRBV9 TGTGCCAGCAGCTACGGGGAGGTGAGGAATTCACCCCTCCACTTT CASSYGEVRNSPLHF
. TRBJ2-7 . TRBV30 TGTGCCTGGAAGAAGGGTTACGAGCAGTACTTC CAWKKGYEQYF
TRBD1 TRBJ1-1 . TRBV6-5 TGTGCCAGCAGTTTGGACAGGGTAAACACTGAAGCTTTCTTT CASSLDRVNTEAFF
TRBD1 TRBJ1-6 few TRBV19 TGTGCCAGTAGGGGACAGGGGTATTCACCCCTCCACTTT CASRGQGYSPLHF
. TRBJ2-5 . TRBV14 TGTGCCAGCAGCCAATCTCCGGGAGAGACCCAGTACTTC CASSQSPGETQYF
. TRBJ2-7 . TRBV7-2 TGTGCCAGCAGCCCGAGGGGGGGCGGGATTTATTACGAGCAGTACTTC CASSPRGGGIYYEQYF
. TRBJ1-1 once TRBV18 TGTGCCAGCTCACCACTAAGGGTGAACACTGAAGCTTTCTTT CASSPLRVNTEAFF
TRBD1 TRBJ1-4 . TRBV30 TGTGCCTGGAGTAGCACGACAGAGATGGGACAGGGTAATGAAAAACTGTTTTTT CAWSSTTEMGQGNEKLFF
. TRBJ2-6 . TRBV5-8 TGTGCCAGCAGCCCGGGACGCATCTCTGGGGCCAACGTCCTGACTTTC CASSPGRISGANVLTF
. TRBJ2-2 . TRBV7-2 TGTGCCAGCAGCCTGAAGGGCACCGGGGAGCTGTTTTTT CASSLKGTGELFF
. TRBJ1-4 . TRBV19 TGTGCCAGTAGTCCCTACCGGACAGTTAATGAAAAACTGTTTTTT CASSPYRTVNEKLFF